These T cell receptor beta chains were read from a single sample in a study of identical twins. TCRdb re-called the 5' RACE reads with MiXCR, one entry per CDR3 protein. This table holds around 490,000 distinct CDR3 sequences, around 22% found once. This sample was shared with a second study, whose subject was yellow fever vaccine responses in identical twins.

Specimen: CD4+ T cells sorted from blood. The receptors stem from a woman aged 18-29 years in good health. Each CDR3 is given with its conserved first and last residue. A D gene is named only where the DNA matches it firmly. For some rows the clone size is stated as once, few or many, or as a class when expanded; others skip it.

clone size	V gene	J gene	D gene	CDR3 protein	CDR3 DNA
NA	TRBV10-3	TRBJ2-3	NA	CAIRLAQTDTQYF	TGTGCCATCCGCCTAGCCCAGACAGATACGCAGTATTTT
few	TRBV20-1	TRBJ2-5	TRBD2	CSAKLAGVETQYF	TGCAGTGCTAAACTAGCGGGGGTAGAGACCCAGTACTTC
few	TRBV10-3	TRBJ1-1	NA	CAISGANTEAFF	TGTGCCATCAGTGGGGCGAACACTGAAGCTTTCTTT
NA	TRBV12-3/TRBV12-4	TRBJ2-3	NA	CASSFQAATTDTQYF	TGTGCCAGCAGTTTTCAGGCGGCAACCACAGATACGCAGTATTTT
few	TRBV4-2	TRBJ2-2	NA	CASSPGPQNTGELFF	TGTGCCAGCAGCCCGGGACCCCAGAACACCGGGGAGCTGTTTTTT
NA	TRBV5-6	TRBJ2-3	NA	CASIQTHSTDTQYF	TGTGCCAGCATCCAAACCCACAGCACAGATACGCAGTATTTT
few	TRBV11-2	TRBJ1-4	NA	CASSLLRQDNEKLFF	TGTGCCAGCAGCTTATTAAGGCAAGACAATGAAAAACTGTTTTTT
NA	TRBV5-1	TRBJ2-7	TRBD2	CASKPLAGTYEQYF	TGCGCCAGCAAGCCGCTAGCGGGGACCTACGAGCAGTACTTC
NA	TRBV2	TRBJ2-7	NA	CASRWYDEQYF	TGTGCCAGCAGGTGGTACGACGAGCAGTACTTC
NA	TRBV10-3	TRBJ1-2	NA	CAIMGATNYGYTF	TGTGCCATCATGGGGGCGACTAACTATGGCTACACCTTC
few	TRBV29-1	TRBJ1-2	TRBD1	CSVPGGTGYGNYGYTF	TGCAGCGTCCCCGGAGGGACAGGGTACGGGAACTATGGCTACACCTTC
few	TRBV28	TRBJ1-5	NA	CASSSSIQPQHF	TGTGCCAGCAGTAGTTCCATCCAGCCCCAGCATTTT
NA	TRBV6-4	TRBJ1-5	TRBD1	CASRDREVVGHMGNQPQHF	TGTGCCAGCAGGGACAGGGAGGTAGTTGGACACATGGGCAATCAGCCCCAGCATTTT
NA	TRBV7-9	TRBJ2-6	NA	CASSLDGFSGANVLTF	TGTGCCAGCAGCTTAGATGGATTCTCTGGGGCCAACGTCCTGACTTTC
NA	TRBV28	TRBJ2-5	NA	CASYPSRVASQETQYF	TGTGCCAGCTACCCCTCCCGGGTGGCCTCGCAAGAGACCCAGTACTTC
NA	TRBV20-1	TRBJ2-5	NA	CSATQGIQETQYF	TGCAGTGCTACGCAGGGGATCCAAGAGACCCAGTACTTC
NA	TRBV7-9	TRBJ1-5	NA	CASRQGIRGSNHQPQHF	TGTGCCAGCAGACAGGGCATACGAGGATCCAACCATCAGCCCCAGCATTTT
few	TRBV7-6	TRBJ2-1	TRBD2	CASSSLGELAGVREQFF	TGTGCCAGCAGCTCCCTAGGGGAGCTAGCGGGAGTCCGAGAGCAGTTCTTC
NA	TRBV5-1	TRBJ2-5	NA	CASSLMLGGETQYF	TGCGCCAGCAGCTTGATGCTGGGGGGAGAGACCCAGTACTTC
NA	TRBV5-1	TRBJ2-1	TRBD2	CASSSITSGAATNEQFF	TGCGCCAGCAGCTCGATAACTAGCGGGGCCGCTACAAATGAGCAGTTCTTC
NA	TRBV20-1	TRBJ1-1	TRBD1	CSASRDSDVYMNTEAFF	TGCAGTGCTAGTAGGGACAGCGATGTTTACATGAACACTGAAGCTTTCTTT
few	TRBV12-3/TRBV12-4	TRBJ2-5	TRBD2	CASSPRGLAGGETQYF	TGTGCCAGCAGTCCCCGGGGACTAGCGGGAGGGGAGACCCAGTACTTC
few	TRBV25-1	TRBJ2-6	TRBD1	CASSDTTRGQGRSGANVLTF	TGTGCCAGCAGTGACACAACCAGGGGACAGGGGCGCTCTGGGGCCAACGTCCTGACTTTC
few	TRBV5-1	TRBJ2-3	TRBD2	CASSFGGGAGTDTQYF	TGCGCCAGCAGCTTTGGCGGGGGGGCTGGCACAGATACGCAGTATTTT
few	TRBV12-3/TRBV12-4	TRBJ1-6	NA	CASTLGVSPLHF	TGTGCCAGCACCCTGGGGGTTTCACCCCTCCACTTT
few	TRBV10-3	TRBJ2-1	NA	CASTSQQGPYNEQFF	TGTGCCTCCACCAGCCAACAGGGCCCTTACAATGAGCAGTTCTTC
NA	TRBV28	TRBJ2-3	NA	CAVIHGSSADTQYF	TGTGCCGTCATACACGGGAGTTCGGCAGATACGCAGTATTTT
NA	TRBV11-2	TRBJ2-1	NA	CASERNYYNEQFF	TGTGCCAGCGAGCGAAATTATTACAATGAGCAGTTCTTC
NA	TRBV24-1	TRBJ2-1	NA	CATSDDLNNEQFF	TGTGCCACCAGTGATGACCTAAACAATGAGCAGTTCTTC
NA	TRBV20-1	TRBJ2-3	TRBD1	CSLEQGAVDTQYF	TGCAGTCTCGAACAGGGGGCAGTGGATACGCAGTATTTT
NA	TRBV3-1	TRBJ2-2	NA	CASSQLGGRSNTGELFF	TGTGCCAGCAGCCAACTCGGGGGGCGATCGAACACCGGGGAGCTGTTTTTT
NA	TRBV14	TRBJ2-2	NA	CASSELGGWLAGELFF	TGTGCCAGCAGCGAACTCGGGGGCTGGTTAGCCGGGGAGCTGTTTTTT
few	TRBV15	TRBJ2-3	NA	CATSRYTDTQYF	TGTGCCACCAGCAGGTACACAGATACGCAGTATTTT
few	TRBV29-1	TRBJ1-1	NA	CSVEQGPNTEAFF	TGCAGCGTTGAACAGGGACCGAACACTGAAGCTTTCTTT
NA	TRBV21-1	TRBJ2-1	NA	CASSRGTFLLQFF	TGTGCCAGCAGCAGGGGGACTTTTCTCCTCCAGTTCTTC
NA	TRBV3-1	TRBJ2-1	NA	CASSQVRGQRDEQFF	TGTGCCAGCAGCCAAGTGCGGGGGCAAAGGGATGAGCAGTTCTTC
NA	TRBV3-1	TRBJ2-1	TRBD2	CASSQRFSGLSANEQFF	TGTGCCAGCAGCCAAAGATTTAGCGGGTTGAGCGCCAATGAGCAGTTCTTC
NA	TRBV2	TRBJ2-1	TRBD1	CASSGQGAESSYNEQFF	TGTGCCAGCAGTGGACAGGGGGCAGAAAGCTCCTACAATGAGCAGTTCTTC
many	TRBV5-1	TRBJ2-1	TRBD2	CASSGSGSRSYNEQFF	TGCGCCAGCAGCGGTAGCGGGAGCCGATCCTACAATGAGCAGTTCTTC
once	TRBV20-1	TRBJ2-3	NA	CSAREEAAGTKLSTDTQYF	TGCAGTGCTAGAGAAGAGGCAGCAGGGACCAAGTTGAGCACAGATACGCAGTATTTT
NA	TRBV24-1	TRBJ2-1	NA	CATSDPGPGSYNEQFF	TGTGCCACCAGTGATCCGGGTCCTGGCTCCTACAATGAGCAGTTCTTC